This TCR beta chain was identified in a study of regulatory T cells in long-lasting Graves disease. Documented time point: newly diagnosed GD, antithyroid drugs for less than 3 months. PBMC RNA served as the TCR library source. All patients originated from an endocrinology department located in Xi'an, China. The germline CDR1 and CDR2 sequences are GTSNPN and SVGIG (reference sequence). The CDR3 is 15 amino acids. V lost 4 bases, J lost 2 bases, and 10 bases stayed unmatched. Combining iRepertoire HTBI primers with Arm-PCR of CDR3 regions, the authors built TCR beta libraries. TCRdb redid the calling of the multiplex PCR reads with MiXCR, one entry per CDR3 protein. The sample yields approximately 490,000 distinct CDR3 sequences, around 15% seen once. This clonotype was seen only a few times. Another study also made use of these data, one on T cells in Graves' hyperthyroidism and ophthalmopathy.

Specimen: peripheral blood mononuclear cells (PBMCs), collected at new diagnosis, from a patient treated with antithyroid drugs. The rearrangement uses TRBV30 and TRBJ2-5; 7 bases align to TRBD2. The receptor was derived from a man aged 40-55 years with Graves disease. The CDR3 loop is CAWTPVASGQETQYF. The CDR3 nucleotides read TGTGCCTGGACCCCCGTGGCTAGCGGACAAGAGACCCAGTACTTC.